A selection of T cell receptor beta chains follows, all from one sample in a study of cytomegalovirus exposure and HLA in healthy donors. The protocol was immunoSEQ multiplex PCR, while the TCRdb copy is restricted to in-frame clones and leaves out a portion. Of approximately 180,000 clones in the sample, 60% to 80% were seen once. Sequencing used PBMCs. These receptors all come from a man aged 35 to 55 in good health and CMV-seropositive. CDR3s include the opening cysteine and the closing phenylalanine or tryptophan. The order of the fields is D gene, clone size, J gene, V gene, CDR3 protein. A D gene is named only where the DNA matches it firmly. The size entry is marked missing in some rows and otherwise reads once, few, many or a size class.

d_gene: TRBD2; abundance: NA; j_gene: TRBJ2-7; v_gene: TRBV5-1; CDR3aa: CASSPGTSGTYEQYF
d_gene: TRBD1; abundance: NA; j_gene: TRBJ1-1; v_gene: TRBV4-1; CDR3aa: CASSRQGLVNTEAFF
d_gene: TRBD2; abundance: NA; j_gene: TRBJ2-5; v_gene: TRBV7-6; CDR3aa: CASSKEGTSGIGYQETQYF
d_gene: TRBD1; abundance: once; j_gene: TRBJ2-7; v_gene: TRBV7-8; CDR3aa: CASSTGTGVSYEQYF
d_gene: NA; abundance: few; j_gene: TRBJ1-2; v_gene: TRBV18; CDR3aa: CASSPLGGDGYTF
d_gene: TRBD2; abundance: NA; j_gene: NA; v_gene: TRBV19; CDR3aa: CASSSRLAGGPYEQYF
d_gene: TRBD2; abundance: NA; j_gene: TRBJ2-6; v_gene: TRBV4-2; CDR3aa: CASRIGLAELSGANVLTF
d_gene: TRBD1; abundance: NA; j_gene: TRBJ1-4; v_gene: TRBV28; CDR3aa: CASSGQDTGREKLFF
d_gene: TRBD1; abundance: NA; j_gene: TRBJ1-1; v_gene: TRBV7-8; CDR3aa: CASSPREGAMGAFF
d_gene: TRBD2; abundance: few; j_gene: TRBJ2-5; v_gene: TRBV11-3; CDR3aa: CASSPRRAGDGETQYF
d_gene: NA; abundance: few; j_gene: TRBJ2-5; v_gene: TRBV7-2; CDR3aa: CASSGWMGETQYF
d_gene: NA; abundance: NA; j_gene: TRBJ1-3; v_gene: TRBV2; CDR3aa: CASSVNQGITGNTIYF
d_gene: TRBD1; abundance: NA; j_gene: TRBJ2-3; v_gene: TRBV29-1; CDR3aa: CSVDGTAMADTQYF
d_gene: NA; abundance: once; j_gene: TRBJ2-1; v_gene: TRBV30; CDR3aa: CAWSVRNEQFF
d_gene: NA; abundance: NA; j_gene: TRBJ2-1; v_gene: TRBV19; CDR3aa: CATQAGSRYNEQFF
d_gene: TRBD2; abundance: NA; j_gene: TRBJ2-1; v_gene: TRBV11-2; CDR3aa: CASSPGLAGVDEQFF
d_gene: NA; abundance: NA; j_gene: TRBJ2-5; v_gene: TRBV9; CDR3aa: CASSVGQQETQYF
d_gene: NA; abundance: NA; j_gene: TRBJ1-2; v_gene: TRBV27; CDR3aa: CASSLVGRRRSGYTF
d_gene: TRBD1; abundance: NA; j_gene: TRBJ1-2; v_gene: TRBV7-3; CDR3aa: CASSLTGVAGGHGYTF
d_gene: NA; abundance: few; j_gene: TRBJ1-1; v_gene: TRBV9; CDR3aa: CASSAEINTEAFF
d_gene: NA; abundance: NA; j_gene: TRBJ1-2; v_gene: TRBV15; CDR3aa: CATSRDYGFYGYTF
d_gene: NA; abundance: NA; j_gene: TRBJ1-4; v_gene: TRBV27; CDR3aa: CASSDRGSGGEKLFF
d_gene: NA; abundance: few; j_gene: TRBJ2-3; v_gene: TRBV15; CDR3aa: CATSRDGQDTQYF
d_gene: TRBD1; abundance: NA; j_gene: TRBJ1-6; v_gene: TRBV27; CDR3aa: CASSPADRVYSPLHF
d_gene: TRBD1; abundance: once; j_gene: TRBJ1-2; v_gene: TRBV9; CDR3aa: CASSVEAQGARVGGYTF
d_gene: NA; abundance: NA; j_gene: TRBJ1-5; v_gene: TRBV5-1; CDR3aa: CASSLDPFSNQPQHF
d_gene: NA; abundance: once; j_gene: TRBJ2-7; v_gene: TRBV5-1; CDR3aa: CASSLGGAYYEQYF
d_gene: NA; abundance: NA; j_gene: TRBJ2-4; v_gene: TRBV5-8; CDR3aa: CASSPDSHIQYF
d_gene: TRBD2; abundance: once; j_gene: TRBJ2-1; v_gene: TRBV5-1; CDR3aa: CASSSDRGTSGRAPSYNEQFF
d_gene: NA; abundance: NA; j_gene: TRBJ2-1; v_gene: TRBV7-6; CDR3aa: CASSSYPLRGSSYNEQFF
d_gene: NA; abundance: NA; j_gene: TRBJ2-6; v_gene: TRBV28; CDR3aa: CASRAGQPISGANGLTF
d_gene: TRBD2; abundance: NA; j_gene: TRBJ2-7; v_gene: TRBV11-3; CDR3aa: CASSTRTSGRPYEQYF
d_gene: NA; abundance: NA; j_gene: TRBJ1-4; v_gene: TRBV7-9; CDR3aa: CASSLRQGATNEKLFF
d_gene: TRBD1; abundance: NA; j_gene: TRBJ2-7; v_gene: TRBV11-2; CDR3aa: CASSSYRGTTYEQYF
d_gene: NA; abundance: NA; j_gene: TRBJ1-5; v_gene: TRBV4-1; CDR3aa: CASSQDLSNQPQHF
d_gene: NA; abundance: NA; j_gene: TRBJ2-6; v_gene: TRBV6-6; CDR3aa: CASSADNSGANGLTF
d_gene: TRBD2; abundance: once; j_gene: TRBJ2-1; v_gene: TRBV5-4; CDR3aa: CASSLSLSAASGRHGQFF
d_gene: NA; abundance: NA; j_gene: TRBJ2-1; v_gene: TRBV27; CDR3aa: CASSPGTTLSYNEQFF
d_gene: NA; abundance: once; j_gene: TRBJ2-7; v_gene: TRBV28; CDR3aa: CASRSGQAGEQYF
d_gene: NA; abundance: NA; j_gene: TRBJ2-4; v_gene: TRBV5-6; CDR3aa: CASSFRVAQDIQYF
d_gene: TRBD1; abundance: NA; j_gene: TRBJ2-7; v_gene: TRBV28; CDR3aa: CASRGQGDNYEQYF
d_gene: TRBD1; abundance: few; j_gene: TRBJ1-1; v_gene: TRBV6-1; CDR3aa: CASSDGPGGPNTEAFF
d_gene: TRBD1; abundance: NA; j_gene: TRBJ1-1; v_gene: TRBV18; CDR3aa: CASSRTGGLNTEAFF
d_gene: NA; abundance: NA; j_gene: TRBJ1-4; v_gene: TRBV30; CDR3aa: CAWSLQGNEKLFF
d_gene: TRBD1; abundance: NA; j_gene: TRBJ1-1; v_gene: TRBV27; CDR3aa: CASRGYQTGWHTEAFF
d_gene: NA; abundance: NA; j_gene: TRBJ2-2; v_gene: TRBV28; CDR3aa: CASSLSDSSGGELFF
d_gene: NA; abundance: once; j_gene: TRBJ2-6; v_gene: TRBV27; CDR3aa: CASSFNSGANVLTF
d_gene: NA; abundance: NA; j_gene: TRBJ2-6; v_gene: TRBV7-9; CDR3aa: CASSRDPGGANVLTF
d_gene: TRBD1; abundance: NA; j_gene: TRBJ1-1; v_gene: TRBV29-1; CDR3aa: CSVGQGGTEAFF
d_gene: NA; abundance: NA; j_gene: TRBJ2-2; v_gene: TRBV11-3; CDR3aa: CASSPVMAGRSGELFF